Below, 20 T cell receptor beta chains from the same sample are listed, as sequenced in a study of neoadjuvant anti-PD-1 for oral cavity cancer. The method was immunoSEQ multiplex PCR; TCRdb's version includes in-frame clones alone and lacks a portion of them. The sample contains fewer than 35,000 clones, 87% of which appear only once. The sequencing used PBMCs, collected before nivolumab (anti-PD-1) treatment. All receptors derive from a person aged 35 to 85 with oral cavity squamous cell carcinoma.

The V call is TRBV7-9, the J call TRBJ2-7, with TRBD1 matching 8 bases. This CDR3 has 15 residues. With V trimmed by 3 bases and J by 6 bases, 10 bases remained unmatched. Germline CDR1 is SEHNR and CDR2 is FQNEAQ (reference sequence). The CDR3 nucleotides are TGTGCCAGCAGCTTGGGCGGACAGGGACATCGCGAGCAGTACTTC. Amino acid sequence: CASSLGGQGHREQYF.

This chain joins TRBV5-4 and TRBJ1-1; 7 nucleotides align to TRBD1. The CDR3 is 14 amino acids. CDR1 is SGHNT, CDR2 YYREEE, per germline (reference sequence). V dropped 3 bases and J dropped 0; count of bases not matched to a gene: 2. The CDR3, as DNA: TGTGCCAGCAGCTCCAGGGGGGTGAACACTGAAGCTTTCTTT. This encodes CASSSRGVNTEAFF.

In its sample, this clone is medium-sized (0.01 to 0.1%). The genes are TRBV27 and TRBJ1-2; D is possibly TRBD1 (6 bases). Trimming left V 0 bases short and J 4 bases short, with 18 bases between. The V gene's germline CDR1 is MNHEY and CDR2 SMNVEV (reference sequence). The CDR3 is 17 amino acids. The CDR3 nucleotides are TGTGCCAGCAGTTTATCCTCTCTCGGGGGGGCGCGCTATGGCTACACCTTC. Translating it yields CASSLSSLGGARYGYTF.

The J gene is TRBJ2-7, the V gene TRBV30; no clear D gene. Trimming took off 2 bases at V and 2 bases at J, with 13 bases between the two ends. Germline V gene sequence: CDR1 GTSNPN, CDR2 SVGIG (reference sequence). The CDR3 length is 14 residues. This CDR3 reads CAWSFSGYTYEQYF. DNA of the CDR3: TGTGCCTGGAGTTTCTCAGGTTACACCTACGAGCAGTACTTC.

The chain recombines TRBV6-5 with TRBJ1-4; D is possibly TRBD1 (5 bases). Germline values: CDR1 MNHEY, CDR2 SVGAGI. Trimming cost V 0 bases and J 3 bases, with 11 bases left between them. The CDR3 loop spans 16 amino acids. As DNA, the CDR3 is TGTGCCAGCAGTTACTCGATCTGGGGGTCTAATGAAAAACTGTTTTTT. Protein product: CASSYSIWGSNEKLFF.

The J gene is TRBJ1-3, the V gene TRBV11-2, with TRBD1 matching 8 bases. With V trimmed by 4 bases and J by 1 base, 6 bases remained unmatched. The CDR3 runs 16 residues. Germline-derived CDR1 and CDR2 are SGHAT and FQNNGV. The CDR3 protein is CASSYLRGRSGNTIYF. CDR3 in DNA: TGTGCCAGCAGCTACCTCAGGGGGCGGTCTGGAAACACCATATATTTT.

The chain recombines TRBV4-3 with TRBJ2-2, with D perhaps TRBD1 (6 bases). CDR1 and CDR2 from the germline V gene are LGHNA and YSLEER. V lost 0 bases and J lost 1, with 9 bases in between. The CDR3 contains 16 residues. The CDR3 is CASSQDRGQNTGELFF. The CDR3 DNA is TGCGCCAGCAGCCAAGACAGGGGCCAGAACACCGGGGAGCTGTTTTTT.

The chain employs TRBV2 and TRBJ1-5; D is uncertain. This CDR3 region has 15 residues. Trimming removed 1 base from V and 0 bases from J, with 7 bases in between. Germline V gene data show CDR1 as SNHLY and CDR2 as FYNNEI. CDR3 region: CASSEENDSNQPQHF. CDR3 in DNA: TGTGCCAGCAGTGAAGAGAACGATAGCAATCAGCCCCAGCATTTT.

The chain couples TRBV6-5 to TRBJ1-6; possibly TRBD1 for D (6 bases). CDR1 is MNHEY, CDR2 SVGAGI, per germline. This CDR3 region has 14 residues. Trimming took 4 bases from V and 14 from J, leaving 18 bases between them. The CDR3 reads CASSFFNRAMALHF. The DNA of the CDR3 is TGTGCCAGCAGTTTCTTTAACAGGGCTATGGCCCTCCACTTT.

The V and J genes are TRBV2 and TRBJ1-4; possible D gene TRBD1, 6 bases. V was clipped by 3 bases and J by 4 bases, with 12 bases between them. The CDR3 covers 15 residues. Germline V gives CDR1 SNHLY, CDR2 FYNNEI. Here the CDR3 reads CASSDPTGGNEKLFF. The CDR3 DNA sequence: TGTGCCAGCAGTGACCCGACAGGCGGTAATGAAAAACTGTTTTTT. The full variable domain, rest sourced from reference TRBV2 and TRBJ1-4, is EPEVTQTPSHQVTQMGQEVILRCVPISNHLYFYWYRQILGQKVEFLVSFYNNEISEKSEIFDDQFSVERPDGSNFTLKIRSTKLEDSAMYFCASSDPTGGNEKLFFGSGTQLSVL.

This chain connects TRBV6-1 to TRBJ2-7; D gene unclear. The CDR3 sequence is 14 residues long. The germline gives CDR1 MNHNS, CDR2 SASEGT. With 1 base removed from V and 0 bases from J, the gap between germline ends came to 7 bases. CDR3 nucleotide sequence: TGTGCCAGCAGTGAAGTCTGGAGCTCCTACGAGCAGTACTTC. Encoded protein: CASSEVWSSYEQYF.

This CDR3 reads CASSPGLYTGELFF. The CDR3, as DNA: TGTGCCAGCAGCCCGGGACTGTACACCGGGGAGCTGTTTTTT. The chain carries TRBV7-9 and TRBJ2-2, with D possibly TRBD2 on 6 matching bases. The CDR3 contains 14 residues. Germline lookup yields CDR1 SEHNR and CDR2 FQNEAQ (reference sequence). Between the trimmed V and J ends, which lost 5 bases and 3 bases, there was a span of 10 bases.

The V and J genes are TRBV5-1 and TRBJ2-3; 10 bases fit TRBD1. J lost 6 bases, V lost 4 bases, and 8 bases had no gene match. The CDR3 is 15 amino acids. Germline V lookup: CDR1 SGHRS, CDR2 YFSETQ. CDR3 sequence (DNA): TGCGCCAGCAGCGTGAGGGACAGGGGTAGGGATACGCAGTATTTT. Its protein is CASSVRDRGRDTQYF.

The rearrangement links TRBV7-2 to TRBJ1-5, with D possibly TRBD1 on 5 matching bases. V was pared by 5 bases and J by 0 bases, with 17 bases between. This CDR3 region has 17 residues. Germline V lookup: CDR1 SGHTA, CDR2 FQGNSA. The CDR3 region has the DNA TGTGCCAGCAGCGCTAACCCGGGACTAAATAGCAATCAGCCCCAGCATTTT. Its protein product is CASSANPGLNSNQPQHF.

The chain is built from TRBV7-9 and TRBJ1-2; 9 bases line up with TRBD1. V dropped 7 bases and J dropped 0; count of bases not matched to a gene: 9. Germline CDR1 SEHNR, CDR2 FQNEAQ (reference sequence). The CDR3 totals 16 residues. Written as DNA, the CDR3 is TGTGCCAGCACTTGGACAGGGGCCACGACTAACTATGGCTACACCTTC. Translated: CASTWTGATTNYGYTF.

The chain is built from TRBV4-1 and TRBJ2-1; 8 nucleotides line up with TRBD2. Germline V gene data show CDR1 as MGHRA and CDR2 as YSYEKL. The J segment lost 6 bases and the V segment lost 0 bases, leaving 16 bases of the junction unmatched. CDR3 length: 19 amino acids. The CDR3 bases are TGCGCCAGCAGCCAAGATGGGGCGGGGGGCCTTCGGCCCCCCAATGAGCAGTTCTTC. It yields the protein CASSQDGAGGLRPPNEQFF.

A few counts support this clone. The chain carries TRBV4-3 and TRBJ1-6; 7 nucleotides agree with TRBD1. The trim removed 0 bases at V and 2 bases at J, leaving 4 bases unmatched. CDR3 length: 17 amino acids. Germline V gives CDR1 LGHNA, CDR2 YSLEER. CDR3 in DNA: TGCGCCAGCAGCCAAGACCTCCAGGGGGCCTATAATTCACCCCTCCACTTT. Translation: CASSQDLQGAYNSPLHF.

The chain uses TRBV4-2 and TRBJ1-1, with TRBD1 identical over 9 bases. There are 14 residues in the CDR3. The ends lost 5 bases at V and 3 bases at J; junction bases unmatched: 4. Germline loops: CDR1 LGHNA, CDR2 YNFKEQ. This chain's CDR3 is CASSLRQGDTEAFF. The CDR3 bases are TGTGCCAGCAGCTTACGACAGGGGGACACTGAAGCTTTCTTT.

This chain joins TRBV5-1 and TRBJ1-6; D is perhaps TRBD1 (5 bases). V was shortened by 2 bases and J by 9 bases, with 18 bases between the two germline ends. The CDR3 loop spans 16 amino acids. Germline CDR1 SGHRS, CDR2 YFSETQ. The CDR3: CASSLPQDSGGSPLHF. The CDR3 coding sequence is TGCGCCAGCAGCTTACCCCAAGACAGCGGGGGTTCACCCCTCCACTTT.

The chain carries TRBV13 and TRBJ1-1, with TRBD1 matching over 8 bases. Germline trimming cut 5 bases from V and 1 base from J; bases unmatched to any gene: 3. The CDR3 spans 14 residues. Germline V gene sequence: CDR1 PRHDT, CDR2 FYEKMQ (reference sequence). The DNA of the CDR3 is TGTGCCAGCAGCACTACAGGGGGGAACACTGAAGCTTTCTTT. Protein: CASSTTGGNTEAFF.